A selection of T cell receptor beta chains follows, all from one sample in a study of OX40 agonist ivuxolimab in advanced cancers. Only in-frame clones appear in the TCRdb table, and some are missing; sequencing was by immunoSEQ multiplex PCR. The sample includes around 45,000 clones, around 80% of them seen just once. Sequencing used CD4+ or CD8+ T cells sorted from blood, obtained in a trial of the OX40 agonist ivuxolimab. The receptors derive from an adult with an advanced solid tumor such as melanoma, head and neck, liver or kidney cancer. Both conserved end residues are part of each CDR3. A D gene is named only where the DNA matches it firmly. A row's size may be missing; if present it is once, few, many or a size class.

TRBJ2-3	.	few	TRBV28	TGTGCCAGCAACCTCATCCACGCAGATACGCAGTATTTT	CASNLIHADTQYF
TRBJ2-5	TRBD2	.	TRBV19	TGTGCCAGTAGTATGCCTAGCGGGAGCGGGGAGACCCAGTACTTC	CASSMPSGSGETQYF
TRBJ1-2	.	.	TRBV5-1	TGCGCCAGCAGCTTGGACAGCTCCTATGGCTACACCTTC	CASSLDSSYGYTF
TRBJ1-5	.	.	TRBV6-1	TGTGCCAGCAGTGAAGCGTGGGGCAGCCAGCCTCGGCCCCAGCATTTT	CASSEAWGSQPRPQHF
TRBJ1-2	.	.	TRBV5-4	TGTGCCAGCAGCTTCACACAGTTGGAGGGCTACACCTTC	CASSFTQLEGYTF
TRBJ2-1	TRBD2	.	TRBV18	TGTGCCAGCTCACGAAGACTAGCGGGAGAGGATAATTCGGAGCAGTTCTTC	CASSRRLAGEDNSEQFF
TRBJ2-7	.	.	TRBV7-2	TGTGCCAGCAGCGCCCCCTCTTCCTACGAGCAGTACTTC	CASSAPSSYEQYF
TRBJ2-4	.	.	TRBV6-4	TGTGCCAGCAGAGACAGGACCAAAAACATTCAGTACTTC	CASRDRTKNIQYF
TRBJ2-7	.	.	TRBV21-1	TGTGCCAGCAGCAAAGGTTGGGCACAGGGGGGCGAGCAGTACTTC	CASSKGWAQGGEQYF
TRBJ1-6	.	.	TRBV27	TGTGCCAGCAAGGAGGGATTGGTTTCTGGGGCACCCCTCCACTTT	CASKEGLVSGAPLHF
TRBJ2-2	TRBD2	.	TRBV2	TGTGCCAGCAGTGTTAGCGGGAGAATATCCGGGGAGCTGTTTTTT	CASSVSGRISGELFF
TRBJ2-7	.	.	TRBV5-1	TGCGCCAGCAGCTTGGCCCCCCTCCAAGCTGCGCCCTACGAGCAGTACTTC	CASSLAPLQAAPYEQYF
TRBJ2-3	TRBD2	.	TRBV9	TGTGCCAGCAGCCTAGCGGGAGGGCCGATAGATACGCAGTATTTT	CASSLAGGPIDTQYF
TRBJ2-2	TRBD2	.	TRBV5-1	TGCGCCAGCAGCCCAGCGGGAAGCAGCGCGAACACCGGGGAGCTGTTTTTT	CASSPAGSSANTGELFF
TRBJ1-6	.	.	TRBV6-6	TGTGCCAGCAGCGCGGAAAGGACGGTTGATTCACCCCTCCACTTT	CASSAERTVDSPLHF
TRBJ1-6	.	.	TRBV27	TGTGCCAGCGGGAGTGAGGATTCACCCCTCCACTTT	CASGSEDSPLHF
TRBJ1-4	.	.	TRBV7-9	TGTGCCAGCAGCCACCGGGGCCTTAATGAAAAACTGTTTTTT	CASSHRGLNEKLFF
TRBJ1-1	.	.	TRBV5-4	TGTGCCAGCAGCTTTCCAAAAATGAACACTGAAGCTTTCTTT	CASSFPKMNTEAFF
TRBJ2-2	TRBD2	.	TRBV30	TGTGCCTGGAGTACGGCGGGGGTGAACACCGGGGAGCTGTTTTTT	CAWSTAGVNTGELFF
TRBJ1-1	.	once	TRBV6-5	TGTGCCAGCAGTTACACCCAAAACACTGAAGCTTTCTTT	CASSYTQNTEAFF
TRBJ2-7	TRBD1	.	TRBV19	TGTGCGACGAAACCGGGACAGGGTATCGGAAACGAGCAGTACTTC	CATKPGQGIGNEQYF
TRBJ1-3	.	.	TRBV7-6	TGTGCCAGCAGCCCTATGCAAGGAAACACCATATATTTT	CASSPMQGNTIYF
TRBJ1-5	.	.	TRBV2	TGTGCCAGCAGTGGAACGGCTTATAGCAATCAGCCCCAGCATTTT	CASSGTAYSNQPQHF
TRBJ1-6	.	.	TRBV27	TGTGCCAGCAGTTTATGGCCAGCAAGAAATTCACCCCTCCACTTT	CASSLWPARNSPLHF
TRBJ2-7	.	once	TRBV5-1	TGCGCCAGCAGCTTAGGGACGGCGAGCTCCTACGAGCAGTACTTC	CASSLGTASSYEQYF
TRBJ1-3	TRBD1	few	TRBV5-1	TGCGCCAGCAGCCCGGGGACAGGGGGCAGGGGAAACACCATATATTTT	CASSPGTGGRGNTIYF
TRBJ1-1	TRBD1	few	TRBV9	TGTGCCAGCAGCCTTAGTGTCACAGGGGGCGGCGAAGCTTTCTTT	CASSLSVTGGGEAFF
TRBJ2-3	TRBD2	.	TRBV11-2	TGTGCCAGCAGCTTCCTAGCGGGAGGGAGCACAGATACGCAGTATTTT	CASSFLAGGSTDTQYF
TRBJ2-7	.	.	TRBV5-1	TGCGCCAGCAGCCTGTTTGATAGGACTTACGAGCAGTACTTC	CASSLFDRTYEQYF
TRBJ1-1	TRBD1	.	TRBV28	TGTGCCAGCAGATTGTCGACAGGGGGGTACACTGAAGCTTTCTTT	CASRLSTGGYTEAFF
TRBJ2-1	TRBD1	.	TRBV2	TGTGCCTCCCAGGGGGACAGATACAATGAGCAGTTCTTC	CASQGDRYNEQFF
TRBJ2-5	.	.	TRBV30	TGTGCCTGGAGTGCGGGACCTCAAATAGGGACCCAGTACTTC	CAWSAGPQIGTQYF
TRBJ2-3	.	.	TRBV7-2	TGTGCCAGCAGTCAAGTTGGCGGAGCTAGCACAGATACGCAGTATTTT	CASSQVGGASTDTQYF
TRBJ2-4	TRBD2	.	TRBV7-2	TGTGCCAGCAGCCGAACGGGACTAGCGGGAGGCGAAAACATTCAGTACTTC	CASSRTGLAGGENIQYF
TRBJ2-5	.	.	TRBV19	TGTGCCAGTAGTATAGGACCCAGCCAAGAGACCCAGTACTTC	CASSIGPSQETQYF
TRBJ1-1	.	.	TRBV7-3	TGTGCCAGCAGCCCTCCGGGGCTCAACACTGAAGCTTTCTTT	CASSPPGLNTEAFF
TRBJ2-5	TRBD1	.	TRBV11-2	TGTGCCAGCAGCTTACCGCTCCGGGGGCAGGGGGCTGAGACCCAGTACTTC	CASSLPLRGQGAETQYF